This T cell receptor beta chain appears in the sequencing data of a study of technical replicates of blood from a handful of donors. Germline V gene lookup returns CDR1 MRHNA and CDR2 SNTAGT. The V end lost 3 bases, the J end lost 0 bases, and 8 bases lay between the germline ends. The CDR3 loop spans 15 amino acids. Method: immunoSEQ multiplex PCR; TCRdb's copy keeps in-frame clones and lacks some. The profile covers around 80,000 clones, with around 94% appearing a single time and around 0.37% taken by the ten largest. The sequence was obtained from a human donor in good health. The chain links TRBV6-4 to TRBJ1-4, with D possibly matching TRBD1 (5 bases). Sequenced sample: T cells isolated from PBMCs. Here the CDR3 reads CASSERGTTNEKLFF. DNA for the CDR3: TGTGCCAGCAGTGAAAGGGGAACAACTAATGAAAAACTGTTTTTT.